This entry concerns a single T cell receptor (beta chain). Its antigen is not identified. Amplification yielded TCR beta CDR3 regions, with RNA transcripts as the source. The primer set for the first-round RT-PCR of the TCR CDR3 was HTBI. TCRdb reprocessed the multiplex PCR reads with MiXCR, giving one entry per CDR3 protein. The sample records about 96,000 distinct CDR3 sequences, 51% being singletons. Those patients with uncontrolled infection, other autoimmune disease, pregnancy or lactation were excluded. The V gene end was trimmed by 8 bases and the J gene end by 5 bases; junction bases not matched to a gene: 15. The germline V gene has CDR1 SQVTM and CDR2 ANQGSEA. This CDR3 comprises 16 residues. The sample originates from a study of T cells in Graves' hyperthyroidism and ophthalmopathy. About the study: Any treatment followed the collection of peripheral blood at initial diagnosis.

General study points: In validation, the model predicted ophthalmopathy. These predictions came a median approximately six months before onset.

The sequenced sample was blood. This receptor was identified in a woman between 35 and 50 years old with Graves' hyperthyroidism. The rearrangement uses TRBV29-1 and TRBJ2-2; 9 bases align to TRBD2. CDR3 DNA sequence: TGCAGCAGCCCCGCGGGAGGGCCGTTAGTAACCGGGGAGCTGTTTTTT. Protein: CSSPAGGPLVTGELFF.